This T cell receptor (beta chain) was observed in a study of T cells in Graves' hyperthyroidism and ophthalmopathy. Findings and caveats of the study: From stable hyperthyroidism, ophthalmopathy was set apart by a 13 V-J model.

Trimming shortened V by 0 bases and J by 7 bases, and 1 base separated the two germline ends. In germline, CDR1 is DFQATT, CDR2 SNEGSKA (reference sequence). This CDR3 contains 10 residues. Disease duration was under 3 months in the ophthalmopathy patients, who also had a Clinical Activity Score of at least 3 and a NOSPECS grade of at least 4. PBMCs were obtained from about 9.9 ml fresh peripheral blood. This clonotype was observed a handful of times. What it recognizes is unknown. Amplification of TCR beta CDR3 regions was performed using RNA transcripts as template. HTBI primers drove first-round RT-PCR of the TCR CDR3. TCRdb reprocessed the multiplex PCR reads via MiXCR and lists one record per CDR3 protein. This table has approximately 490,000 distinct CDR3 sequences, under 25% appearing once.

The source is a woman between 65 and 79 years old with Graves' ophthalmopathy. The chain has TRBV20-1 and TRBJ2-1; D remains unclear. Sequencing was carried out using blood. The CDR3 coding sequence is TGCAGTGCTAGAGAGAATGAGCAGTTCTTC. It translates to CSARENEQFF.